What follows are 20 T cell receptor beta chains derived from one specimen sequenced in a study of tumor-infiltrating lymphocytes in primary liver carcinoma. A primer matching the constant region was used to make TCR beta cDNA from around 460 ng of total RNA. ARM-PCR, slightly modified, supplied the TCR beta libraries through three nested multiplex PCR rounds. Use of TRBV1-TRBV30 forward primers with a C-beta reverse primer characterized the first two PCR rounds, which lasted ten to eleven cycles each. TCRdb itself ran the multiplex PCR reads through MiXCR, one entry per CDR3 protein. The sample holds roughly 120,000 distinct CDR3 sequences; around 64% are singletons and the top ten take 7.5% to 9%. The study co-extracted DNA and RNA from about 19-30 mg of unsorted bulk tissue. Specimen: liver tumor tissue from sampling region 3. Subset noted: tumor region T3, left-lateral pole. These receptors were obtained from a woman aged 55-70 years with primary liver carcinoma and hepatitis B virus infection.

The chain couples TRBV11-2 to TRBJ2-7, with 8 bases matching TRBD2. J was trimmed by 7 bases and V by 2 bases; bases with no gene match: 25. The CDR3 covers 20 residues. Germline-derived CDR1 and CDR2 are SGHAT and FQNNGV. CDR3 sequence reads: CASSLIWNITLAGLGREQYF. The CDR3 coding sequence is TGTGCCAGCAGCTTAATTTGGAACATAACCCTAGCGGGCCTAGGACGGGAGCAGTACTTC.

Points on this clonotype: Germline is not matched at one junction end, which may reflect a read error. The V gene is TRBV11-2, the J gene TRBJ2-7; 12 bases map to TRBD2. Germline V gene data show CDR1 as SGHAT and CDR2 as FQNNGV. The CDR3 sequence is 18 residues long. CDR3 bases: TGTGCCAGTAGTCTCCGCAGGACTAGCGGGGAGAAGGCCTACGATCAGTACTTC. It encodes CASSLRRTSGEKAYDQYF. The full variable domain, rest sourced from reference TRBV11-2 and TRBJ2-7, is EAGVAQSPRYKIIEKRQSVAFWCNPISGHATLYWYQQILGQGPKLLIQFQNNGVVDDSQLPKDRFSAERLKGVDSTLKIQPAKLEDSAVYLCASSLRRTSGEKAYDQYFGPGTRLTVT.

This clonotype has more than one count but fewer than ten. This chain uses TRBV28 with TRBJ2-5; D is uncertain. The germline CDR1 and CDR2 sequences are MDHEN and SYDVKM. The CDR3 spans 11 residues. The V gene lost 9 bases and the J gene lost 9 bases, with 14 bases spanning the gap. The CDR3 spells CASSSPQAQYF. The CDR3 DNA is TGTGCCAGTAGCTCACCCCAGGCCCAGTACTTC.

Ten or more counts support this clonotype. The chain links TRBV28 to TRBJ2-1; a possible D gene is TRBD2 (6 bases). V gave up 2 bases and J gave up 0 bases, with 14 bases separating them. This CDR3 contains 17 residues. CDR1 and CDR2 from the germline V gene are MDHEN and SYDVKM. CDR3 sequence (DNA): TGTGCCAGCAGTTTAGGGACTTTTGTCTTCTCCTACAATGAGCAGTTCTTC. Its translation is CASSLGTFVFSYNEQFF. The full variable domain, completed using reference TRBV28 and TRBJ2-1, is DVKVTQSSRYLVKRTGEKVFLECVQDMDHENMFWYRQDPGLGLRLIYFSYDVKMKEKGDIPEGYSVSREKKERFSLILESASTNQTSMYLCASSLGTFVFSYNEQFFGPGTRLTVL.

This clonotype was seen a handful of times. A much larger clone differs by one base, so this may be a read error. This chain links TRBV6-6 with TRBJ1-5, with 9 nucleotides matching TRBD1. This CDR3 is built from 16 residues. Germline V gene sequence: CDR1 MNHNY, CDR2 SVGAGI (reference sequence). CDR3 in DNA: TGTGGCAGCAGACCTTTAACGGACAGGGGAAATCAGCCCCAGCATTTT. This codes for CGSRPLTDRGNQPQHF.

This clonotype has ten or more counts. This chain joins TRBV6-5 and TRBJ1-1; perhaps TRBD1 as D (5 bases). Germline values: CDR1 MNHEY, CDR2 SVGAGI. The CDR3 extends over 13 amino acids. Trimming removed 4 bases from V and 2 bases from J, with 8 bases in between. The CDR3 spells CASSLGHNTEAFF. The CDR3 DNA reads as TGTGCCAGCAGTTTAGGACACAACACTGAAGCTTTCTTT.

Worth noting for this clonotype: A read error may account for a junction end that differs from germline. CDR3 sequence (DNA): TGTGCCGGCAGCTTAGCGTCGGGGGCAGGAGGCTACGGGCAGTGCTTC. This encodes CAGSLASGAGGYGQCF. The chain couples TRBV11-2 to TRBJ2-7; the D gene could be TRBD1 or TRBD2 (6 bases each). The CDR3 is 16 amino acids. Germline V gene lookup returns CDR1 SGHAT and CDR2 FQNNGV. The complete variable domain, with remaining parts taken from reference TRBV11-2 and TRBJ2-7, reads EAGVAQSPRYKIIEKRQSVAFWCNPISGHATLYWYQQILGQGPKLLIQFQNNGVVDDSQLPKDRFSAERLKGVDSTLKIQPAKLEDSAVYLCAGSLASGAGGYGQCFGPGTRLTVT.

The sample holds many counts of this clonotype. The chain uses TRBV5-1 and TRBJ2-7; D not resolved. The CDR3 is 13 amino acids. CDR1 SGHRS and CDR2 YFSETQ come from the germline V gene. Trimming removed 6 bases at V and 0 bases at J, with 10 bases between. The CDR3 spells CASKPGSSYEQYF. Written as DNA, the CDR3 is TGCGCCAGCAAACCCGGAAGCTCCTACGAGCAGTACTTC. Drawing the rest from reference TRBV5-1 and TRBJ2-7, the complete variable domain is KAGVTQTPRYLIKTRGQQVTLSCSPISGHRSVSWYQQTPGQGLQFLFEYFSETQRNKGNFPGRFSGRQFSNSRSEMNVSTLELGDSALYLCASKPGSSYEQYFGPGTRLTVT.

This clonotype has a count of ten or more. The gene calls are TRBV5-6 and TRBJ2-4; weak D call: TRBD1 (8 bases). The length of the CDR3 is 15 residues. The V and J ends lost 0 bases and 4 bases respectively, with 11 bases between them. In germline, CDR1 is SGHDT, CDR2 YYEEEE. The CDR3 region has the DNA TGTGCCAGCAGCTTGGTACAGGGGGGGAAAAACATTCAGTACTTC. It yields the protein CASSLVQGGKNIQYF.

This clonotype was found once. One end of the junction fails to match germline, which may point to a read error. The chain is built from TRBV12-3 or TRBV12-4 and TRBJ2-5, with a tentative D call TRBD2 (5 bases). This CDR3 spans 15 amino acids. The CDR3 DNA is TGTGCCAGCAGTTTGACTACCCACGGGCAAGAGAGCCAGTACTTC. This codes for CASSLTTHGQESQYF.

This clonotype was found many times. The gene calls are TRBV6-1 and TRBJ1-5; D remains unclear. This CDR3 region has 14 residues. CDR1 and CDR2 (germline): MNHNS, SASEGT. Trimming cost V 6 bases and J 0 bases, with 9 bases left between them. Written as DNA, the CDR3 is TGTGCCAGCAGCCCAGTGTATAGCAATCAGCCCCAGCATTTT. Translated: CASSPVYSNQPQHF.

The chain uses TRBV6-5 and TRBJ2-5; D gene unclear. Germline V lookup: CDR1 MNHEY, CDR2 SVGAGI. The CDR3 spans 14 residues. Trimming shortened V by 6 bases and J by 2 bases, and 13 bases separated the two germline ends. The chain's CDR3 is CASRDARHQETQYF. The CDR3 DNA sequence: TGTGCCAGCAGGGATGCTAGACATCAAGAGACCCAGTACTTC.

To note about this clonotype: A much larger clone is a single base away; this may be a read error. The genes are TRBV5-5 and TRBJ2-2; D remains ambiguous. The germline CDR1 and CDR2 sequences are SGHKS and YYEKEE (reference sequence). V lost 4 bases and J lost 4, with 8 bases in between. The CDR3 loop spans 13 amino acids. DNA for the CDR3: TGTGCCAGCAGCCTGGTACTCACCGGGGAGCTGTTTTTT. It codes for CASSLVLTGELFF.

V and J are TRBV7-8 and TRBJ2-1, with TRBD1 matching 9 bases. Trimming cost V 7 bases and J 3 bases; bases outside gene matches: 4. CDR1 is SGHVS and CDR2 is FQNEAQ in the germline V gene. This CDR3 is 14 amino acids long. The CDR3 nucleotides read TGTGCCAGCAACATGGACAGGGGCTACAATGAGCAGTTCTTC. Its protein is CASNMDRGYNEQFF.

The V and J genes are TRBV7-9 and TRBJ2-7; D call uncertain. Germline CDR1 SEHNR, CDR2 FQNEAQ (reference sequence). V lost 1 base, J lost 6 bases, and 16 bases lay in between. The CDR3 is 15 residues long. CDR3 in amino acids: CASSLGGGPEREQYF. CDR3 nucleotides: TGTGCCAGCAGCTTAGGTGGTGGACCCGAACGCGAGCAGTACTTC.

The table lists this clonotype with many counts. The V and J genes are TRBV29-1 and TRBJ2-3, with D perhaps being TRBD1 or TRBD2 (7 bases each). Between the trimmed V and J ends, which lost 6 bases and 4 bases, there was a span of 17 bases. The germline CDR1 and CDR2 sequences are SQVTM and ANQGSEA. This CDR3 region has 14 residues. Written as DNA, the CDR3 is TGCAGCGTCGGGGGGCGGACAGGTTCAGATACGCAGTATTTT. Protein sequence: CSVGGRTGSDTQYF.

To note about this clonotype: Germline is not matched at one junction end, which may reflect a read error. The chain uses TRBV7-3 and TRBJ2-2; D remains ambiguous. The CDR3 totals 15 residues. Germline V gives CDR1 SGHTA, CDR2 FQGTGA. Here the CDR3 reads CASILNPANTGELFF. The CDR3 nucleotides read TGTGCCAGCATCTTAAACCCCGCGAACACCGGGGAGCTGTTTTTT.

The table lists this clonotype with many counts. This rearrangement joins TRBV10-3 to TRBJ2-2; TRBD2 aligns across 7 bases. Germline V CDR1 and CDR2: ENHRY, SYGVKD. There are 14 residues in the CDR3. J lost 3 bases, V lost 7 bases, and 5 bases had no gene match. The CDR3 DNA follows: TGTGCCATCAAGGGACTAATAGACACCGGGGAGCTGTTTTTT. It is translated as CAIKGLIDTGELFF.

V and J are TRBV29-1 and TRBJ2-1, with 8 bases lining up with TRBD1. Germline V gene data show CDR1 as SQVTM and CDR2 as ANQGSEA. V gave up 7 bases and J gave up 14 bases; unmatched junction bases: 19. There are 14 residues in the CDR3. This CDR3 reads CSGSDRVIGHKEFF. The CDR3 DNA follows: TGCAGCGGGTCGGACAGGGTAATCGGCCATAAGGAGTTCTTC.

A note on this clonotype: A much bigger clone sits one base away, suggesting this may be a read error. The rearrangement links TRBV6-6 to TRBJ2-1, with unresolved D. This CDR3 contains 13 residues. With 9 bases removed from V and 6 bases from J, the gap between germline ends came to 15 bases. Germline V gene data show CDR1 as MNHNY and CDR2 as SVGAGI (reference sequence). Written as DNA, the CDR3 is TGTGCCAGTACAGACTCATACTTCAATGAGCAGTTCTTC. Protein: CASTDSYFNEQFF.